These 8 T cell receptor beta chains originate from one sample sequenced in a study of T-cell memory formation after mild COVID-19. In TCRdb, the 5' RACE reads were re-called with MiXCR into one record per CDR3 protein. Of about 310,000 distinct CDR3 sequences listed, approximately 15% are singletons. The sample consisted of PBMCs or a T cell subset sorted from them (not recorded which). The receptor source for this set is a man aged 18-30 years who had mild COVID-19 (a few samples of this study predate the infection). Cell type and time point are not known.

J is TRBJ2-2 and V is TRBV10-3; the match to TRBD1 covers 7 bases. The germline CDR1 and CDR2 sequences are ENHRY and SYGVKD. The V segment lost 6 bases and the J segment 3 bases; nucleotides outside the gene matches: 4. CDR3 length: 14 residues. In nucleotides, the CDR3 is TGTGCCATCAGCCTCGGACAGGACACCGGGGAGCTGTTTTTT. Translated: CAISLGQDTGELFF.

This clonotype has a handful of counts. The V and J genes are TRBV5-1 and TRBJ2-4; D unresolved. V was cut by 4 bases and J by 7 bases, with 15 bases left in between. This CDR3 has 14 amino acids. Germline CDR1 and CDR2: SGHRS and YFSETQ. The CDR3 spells CASSPWAQGNIQYF. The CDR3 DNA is TGCGCCAGCAGCCCGTGGGCACAAGGCAACATTCAGTACTTC.

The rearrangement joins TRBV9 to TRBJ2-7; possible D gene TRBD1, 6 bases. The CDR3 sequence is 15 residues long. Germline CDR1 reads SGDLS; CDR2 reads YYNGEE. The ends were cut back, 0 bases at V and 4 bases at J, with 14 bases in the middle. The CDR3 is CASSVGSQGSYEQYF. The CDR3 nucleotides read TGTGCCAGCAGCGTAGGATCGCAGGGGTCGTACGAGCAGTACTTC.

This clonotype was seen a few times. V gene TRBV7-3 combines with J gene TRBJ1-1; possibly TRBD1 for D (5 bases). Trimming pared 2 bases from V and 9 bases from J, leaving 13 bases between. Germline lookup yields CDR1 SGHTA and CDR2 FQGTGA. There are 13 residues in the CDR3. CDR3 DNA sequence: TGTGCCAGCAGCTTAGGGCTTGACAGACAAGCTTTCTTT. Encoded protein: CASSLGLDRQAFF.

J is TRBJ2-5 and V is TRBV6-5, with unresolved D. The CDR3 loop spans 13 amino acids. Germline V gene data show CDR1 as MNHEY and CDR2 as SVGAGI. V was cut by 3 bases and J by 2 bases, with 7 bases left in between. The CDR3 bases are TGTGCCAGCAGTTATGTAGGTCAAGAGACCCAGTACTTC. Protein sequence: CASSYVGQETQYF.

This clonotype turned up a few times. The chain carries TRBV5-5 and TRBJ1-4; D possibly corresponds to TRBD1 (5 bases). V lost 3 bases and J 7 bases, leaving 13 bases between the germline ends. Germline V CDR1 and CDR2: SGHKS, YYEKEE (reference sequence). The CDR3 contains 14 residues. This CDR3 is CASSWLKGREKLFF. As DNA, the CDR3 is TGTGCCAGCAGCTGGCTTAAGGGGCGTGAAAAACTGTTTTTT.

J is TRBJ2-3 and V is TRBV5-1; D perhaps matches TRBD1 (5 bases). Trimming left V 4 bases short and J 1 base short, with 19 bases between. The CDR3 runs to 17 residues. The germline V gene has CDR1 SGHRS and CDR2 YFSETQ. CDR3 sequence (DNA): TGCGCCAGCAGCCGAGCGCAGCTCCAAGGGGGCACAGATACGCAGTATTTT. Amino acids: CASSRAQLQGGTDTQYF.

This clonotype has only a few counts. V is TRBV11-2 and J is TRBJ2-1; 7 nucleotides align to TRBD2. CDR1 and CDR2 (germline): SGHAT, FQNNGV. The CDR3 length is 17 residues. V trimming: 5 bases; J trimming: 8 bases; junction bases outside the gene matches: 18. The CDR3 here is CASSRGVGGGQPHEQFF. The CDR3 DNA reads TGTGCCAGCAGCCGAGGAGTGGGCGGGGGTCAGCCCCATGAGCAGTTCTTC.